This is a list of T cell receptor beta chains from one sample in a study of T cell clonotyping in hematopoietic cell transplantation. Clones were sequenced by immunoSEQ multiplex PCR, and TCRdb holds only the in-frame ones, with some missing. Among more than 9,500 clones listed, under 95% were seen once. The sequenced sample was peripheral blood mononuclear cells. The receptors here all came from a woman in her fifties or sixties in good health. Some clones in this sample may be carry-over from other donors' samples. CDR3s include the opening cysteine and the closing phenylalanine or tryptophan. The D gene is left open where the match is weak. Only some rows state a clone size, as once, few, many or a class for expanded clones.

J gene,D gene,V gene,CDR3 length,clone size,CDR3 protein,CDR3 DNA
TRBJ1-1,NA,TRBV30,20,NA,CAWSRPRPRGSGSPGTEAFF,TGTGCCTGGAGCCGACCCCGGCCCCGGGGAAGCGGATCGCCGGGGACTGAAGCTTTCTTT
TRBJ1-1,TRBD1,TRBV28,15,NA,CASSITTGPNTEAFF,TGTGCCAGCAGTATCACGACAGGGCCAAACACTGAAGCTTTCTTT
TRBJ2-7,TRBD1,TRBV2,13,NA,CASRDRDREKQYF,TGTGCCAGCAGAGACCGGGACAGGGAGAAGCAGTACTTC
TRBJ2-7,TRBD1,TRBV11-1,14,NA,CASSRQGDYSEQYF,TGTGCCAGCAGCCGACAGGGGGATTATAGCGAGCAGTACTTC
TRBJ1-3,NA,TRBV5-1,16,NA,CASKMSLGGSGNTIYF,TGCGCCAGCAAAATGTCCCTAGGGGGCTCTGGAAACACCATATATTTT
TRBJ1-5,TRBD1,TRBV6-5,14,NA,CASRGQGSNQPQHF,TGTGCCAGCAGGGGACAGGGGAGCAATCAGCCCCAGCATTTT
TRBJ2-7,NA,TRBV4-2,12,NA,CASSETGYEQYF,TGTGCCAGCAGCGAGACGGGGTACGAGCAGTACTTC
TRBJ2-5,NA,TRBV5-1,15,NA,CASSYGGSGGETQYF,TGCGCCAGCAGTTACGGGGGAAGCGGAGGGGAGACCCAGTACTTC
TRBJ1-4,NA,TRBV9,14,NA,CASSVQATNEKLFF,TGTGCCAGCAGCGTACAGGCAACTAATGAAAAACTGTTTTTT
TRBJ1-2,NA,TRBV6-5,15,NA,CASSYSSRGTYGYTF,TGTGCCAGCAGTTACTCGAGCAGGGGAACCTATGGCTACACCTTC
TRBJ1-1,NA,TRBV2,13,NA,CASKSGRNTEAFF,TGTGCCAGCAAATCAGGGAGGAACACTGAAGCTTTCTTT
TRBJ1-1,NA,TRBV30,14,NA,CAWAGERWGTEAFF,TGTGCCTGGGCGGGAGAGAGGTGGGGGACTGAAGCTTTCTTT
TRBJ1-2,NA,TRBV6-5,11,NA,CASSHRDSYTF,TGTGCCAGCAGTCACAGGGACTCCTACACCTTC
TRBJ1-2,NA,TRBV20-1,10,NA,CSARDHRYTF,TGCAGTGCTAGAGATCACCGCTACACCTTC
TRBJ2-1,NA,TRBV19,12,medium-sized,CASSIGWNEQFF,TGTGCCAGTAGTATCGGCTGGAATGAGCAGTTCTTC
TRBJ1-5,TRBD1,TRBV4-3,16,once,CASSQDSQGADQPQHF,TGCGCCAGCAGCCAAGATTCACAGGGGGCGGATCAGCCCCAGCATTTT
TRBJ1-2,NA,TRBV15,15,NA,CATSREGGSSYGYTF,TGTGCCACCAGCAGAGAGGGAGGTAGTAGCTATGGCTACACCTTC
TRBJ1-1,TRBD1,TRBV4-2,15,NA,CASRPQDRPNTEAFF,TGTGCCAGCAGACCACAGGACAGGCCGAACACTGAAGCTTTCTTT
TRBJ1-5,NA,TRBV2,15,NA,CASSSQGLFEQPQHF,TGTGCCAGCTCCAGCCAGGGGCTATTTGAACAGCCCCAGCATTTT
TRBJ1-2,TRBD1,TRBV4-1,19,NA,CASSLLGSTGGGKKSGYTF,TGCGCCAGCAGCCTCCTGGGGTCGACAGGGGGTGGGAAGAAGAGCGGCTACACCTTC
TRBJ1-5,TRBD1,TRBV2,19,NA,CASSDYRAGGQYSNQPQHF,TGTGCCAGCAGTGATTATCGGGCAGGGGGACAATATAGCAATCAGCCCCAGCATTTT
TRBJ1-6,NA,TRBV27,15,NA,CASSLSLGALSPLHF,TGTGCCAGCAGTTTATCGTTGGGGGCTTTGTCACCCCTCCACTTT
TRBJ2-2,NA,TRBV5-5,16,NA,CASSLMRTVGTGELFF,TGTGCCAGCAGCTTGATGCGGACGGTGGGAACCGGGGAGCTGTTTTTT
TRBJ1-2,NA,TRBV7-2,16,NA,CASSLIGSIGAYGYTF,TGTGCCAGCAGCTTAATCGGTTCGATAGGCGCCTATGGCTACACCTTC
TRBJ2-2,NA,TRBV7-3,14,NA,CASSLTYSTGELFF,TGTGCCAGCAGCTTAACTTACAGCACCGGGGAGCTGTTTTTT
TRBJ1-4,TRBD1,TRBV7-9,15,few,CASSLQGAINEKLFF,TGTGCCAGCAGCCTGCAGGGGGCTATAAATGAAAAACTGTTTTTT
TRBJ1-5,TRBD1,TRBV19,16,NA,CASSWLQGDGNQPQHF,TGTGCCAGTAGTTGGCTACAGGGGGATGGCAATCAGCCCCAGCATTTT
TRBJ2-3,NA,TRBV7-9,15,NA,CASSFNWGGQDTQYF,TGTGCCAGCAGCTTTAATTGGGGGGGGCAAGATACGCAGTATTTT
TRBJ1-5,NA,TRBV18,16,NA,CASSRAQGNSNQPQHF,TGTGCCAGCTCACGTGCACAGGGAAATAGCAATCAGCCCCAGCATTTT
TRBJ2-1,NA,TRBV6-1,14,NA,CASKAGDPSNEQFF,TGTGCCAGCAAGGCAGGTGACCCTAGCAATGAGCAGTTCTTC
TRBJ1-6,NA,TRBV5-8,13,NA,CASSLPYNSPLHF,TGTGCCAGCAGCTTGCCCTATAATTCACCCCTCCACTTT
TRBJ2-2,NA,TRBV18,13,NA,CASSPGLTGELFF,TGTGCCAGCTCACCAGGGTTGACCGGGGAGCTGTTTTTT
TRBJ2-2,NA,TRBV4-1,15,NA,CASSQAGYNSGELFF,TGCGCCAGCAGCCAGGCGGGATACAATTCCGGGGAGCTGTTTTTT
TRBJ1-2,NA,TRBV5-1,14,NA,CASSLDPTVYGYTF,TGCGCCAGCAGCTTGGACCCGACAGTCTATGGCTACACCTTC
TRBJ1-2,NA,TRBV7-2,14,NA,CASSPRGARNGYTF,TGTGCCAGCAGCCCAAGAGGGGCCCGTAATGGCTACACCTTC
TRBJ2-7,NA,TRBV19,13,few,CASSITGLHEQYF,TGTGCCAGTAGTATCACAGGGCTGCACGAGCAGTACTTC
TRBJ2-7,TRBD1,TRBV5-6,12,NA,CASGQGIGEQYF,TGTGCCAGCGGACAGGGGATTGGCGAGCAGTACTTC
TRBJ2-1,NA,TRBV7-6,14,few,CASSSDSFDNEQFF,TGTGCCAGCAGCTCCGACAGTTTCGACAATGAGCAGTTCTTC
TRBJ1-5,NA,TRBV2,16,NA,CASSGQGVLSGQPQHF,TGTGCCAGCAGTGGGCAGGGAGTCCTATCAGGTCAGCCCCAGCATTTT
TRBJ1-1,NA,TRBV7-9,14,NA,CASSTRDTGTEAFF,TGTGCCAGCAGCACCCGGGACACTGGCACTGAAGCTTTCTTT
TRBJ2-5,TRBD1,TRBV14,17,NA,CASSRYRGLRVQETQYF,TGTGCCAGCAGCCGATACAGGGGGCTCAGAGTCCAAGAGACCCAGTACTTC
TRBJ2-7,NA,TRBV4-3,15,NA,CASSQDLTVSYEQYF,TGCGCCAGCAGCCAAGATCTCACAGTATCCTACGAGCAGTACTTC
TRBJ1-2,NA,TRBV7-8,12,NA,CASRSGNYGYTF,TGTGCCAGCAGATCTGGGAACTATGGCTACACCTTC
TRBJ1-1,TRBD1,TRBV13,13,NA,CASSWYGTAEAFF,TGTGCCAGCAGCTGGTATGGGACAGCTGAAGCTTTCTTT